One sample yielded the 27 T cell receptor beta chains listed below, sequenced in a study of CD8+ T cells in alopecia areata listed by TCRdb under 2018. Libraries were built with the immunoSEQ multiplex PCR assay. To provide template for TCR sequencing, every sample had RNA extracted and reverse transcribed into cDNA. Not all clones reach the TCRdb copy of this immuneACCESS table, which keeps in-frame sequences only. Checked studies attribute under half of the gap to unresolved V genes and leave the rest unexplained. The sample has approximately 180,000 clones on record, roughly three fifths of them singletons. The top ten clonotypes cover roughly 1.3% of the sample. Read against the paper, the sample's treatment or condition label means: oral pan-JAK inhibitor, 5-10 mg twice daily. Here the sequenced sample was CD4+ T cells sorted from blood, taken between weeks 47 and 50, from a patient treated with tofacitinib. The receptors originated from a human donor with alopecia areata.

The V gene is TRBV30, the J gene TRBJ1-2; D unresolved. Germline V lookup: CDR1 GTSNPN, CDR2 SVGIG (reference sequence). Trimming shortened V by 1 base and J by 7 bases, and 10 bases separated the two germline ends. The CDR3 has 12 residues. For the CDR3, the DNA is TGTGCCTGGAGTGCCCTCGCATCTGGCTACACCTTC. It codes for CAWSALASGYTF.

This chain connects TRBV14 to TRBJ1-1; D not resolved. Germline CDR1 reads SGHDN; CDR2 reads FVKESK. The germline V and J ends were trimmed by 2 bases and 3 bases, with 16 bases remaining between them. There are 16 residues in the CDR3. CDR3 sequence reads: CASSQLGFQMYTEAFF. In nucleotides, the CDR3 is TGTGCCAGCAGCCAATTAGGTTTCCAAATGTACACTGAAGCTTTCTTT.

V usage is TRBV7-9 and J usage is TRBJ2-7; no firm D call. The CDR3 is made up of 14 amino acids. Germline values: CDR1 SEHNR, CDR2 FQNEAQ (reference sequence). Trimming took 5 bases from V and 0 from J, leaving 11 bases between them. The CDR3 region is CASSRSKGSYEQYF. The DNA for the CDR3 is TGTGCCAGCAGCCGGTCGAAAGGCTCCTACGAGCAGTACTTC.

The gene calls are TRBV29-1 and TRBJ1-2, with 9 bases fitting TRBD1. The CDR3 is 12 amino acids. V dropped 4 bases and J dropped 8; count of bases not matched to a gene: 5. Germline CDR1 is SQVTM and CDR2 is ANQGSEA. The CDR3 spells CSVATGGLGYTF. In DNA form, the CDR3 reads TGCAGCGTTGCGACAGGGGGATTGGGCTACACCTTC.

The V call is TRBV29-1, the J call TRBJ2-5; 9 positions match TRBD1. The CDR3 has 15 amino acids. Germline V CDR1 and CDR2: SQVTM, ANQGSEA. The trim removed 4 bases at V and 2 bases at J, leaving 8 bases unmatched. The CDR3: CSVATGTGKQETQYF. For the CDR3, the DNA is TGCAGCGTTGCTACCGGGACAGGGAAGCAAGAGACCCAGTACTTC.

The chain combines TRBV5-1 with TRBJ2-1, with TRBD1 matching 8 bases. V lost 3 bases, J lost 0 bases, and 8 bases stayed unmatched. Germline V lookup: CDR1 SGHRS, CDR2 YFSETQ. The CDR3 runs 17 residues. As DNA, the CDR3 is TGCGCCAGCAGCTCGGGACAGGCTTTAAGCTCCTACAATGAGCAGTTCTTC. It codes for CASSSGQALSSYNEQFF.

This clone was observed a handful of times. The junction shows a germline mismatch at one end, possibly a read error. The chain is built from TRBV6-4 and TRBJ1-3; D is uncertain. The CDR3 is made up of 11 amino acids. Per germline, CDR1 MRHNA and CDR2 SNTAGT. CDR3: CASSYPTSKDF. DNA for the CDR3: TGTGCCAGCAGTTATCCTACGTCGAAGGATTTT.

This clone was seen just once. The rearrangement links TRBV5-1 to TRBJ2-5, with D possibly TRBD1 on 5 matching bases. The CDR3 runs to 13 residues. CDR1 and CDR2 (germline): SGHRS, YFSETQ. The V end lost 2 bases, the J end lost 0 bases, and 5 bases lay between the germline ends. CDR3 protein: CASSLGDQETQYF. The DNA of the CDR3 is TGCGCCAGCAGCTTAGGGGACCAAGAGACCCAGTACTTC.

The chain links TRBV6-6 to TRBJ1-5; 7 positions match TRBD1. Germline V CDR1 and CDR2: MNHNY, SVGAGI (reference sequence). CDR3 length: 15 amino acids. V lost 4 bases to trimming and J lost 6 bases; unmatched junction nucleotides: 9. The CDR3 region is CASSSRQGESQPQHF. The CDR3 region has the DNA TGTGCCAGCAGTTCCCGACAGGGTGAGAGTCAGCCCCAGCATTTT.

This chain joins TRBV10-3 and TRBJ1-1; 9 bases fit TRBD1. This CDR3 comprises 14 residues. With 3 bases clipped from V and 5 bases from J, the junction kept 4 bases outside the gene matches. Germline-derived CDR1 and CDR2 are ENHRY and SYGVKD. In DNA, the CDR3 is TGTGCCATCAGTGACCTGACAGGGGGGACTGAAGCTTTCTTT. It is translated as CAISDLTGGTEAFF.

This clone was observed a few times. The V gene is TRBV5-5, the J gene TRBJ1-2; 7 positions match TRBD1. Germline V lookup: CDR1 SGHKS, CDR2 YYEKEE (reference sequence). V trimming: 4 bases; J trimming: 3 bases; junction bases outside the gene matches: 6. This CDR3 is 14 amino acids long. DNA of the CDR3: TGTGCCAGCAGCCTACTACAGGGGCACTATGGCTACACCTTC. Protein product: CASSLLQGHYGYTF.

This clone occurred a few times. The rearrangement joins TRBV9 to TRBJ2-4, with a weak D call TRBD1 (5 bases). The ends were cut back, 4 bases at V and 5 bases at J, with 16 bases in the middle. CDR1 is SGDLS and CDR2 is YYNGEE in the germline V gene. This CDR3 contains 15 residues. The CDR3 region is CASSPVGQGENIQYF. Written as DNA, the CDR3 is TGTGCCAGCAGCCCCGTGGGGCAGGGTGAAAACATTCAGTACTTC.

J is TRBJ1-1 and V is TRBV9, with D perhaps TRBD1 (6 bases). In germline, CDR1 is SGDLS, CDR2 YYNGEE. CDR3 length equals 15 residues. V dropped 2 bases and J dropped 0 bases, with 11 bases sitting between them. In nucleotides, the CDR3 is TGTGCCAGCAGCGTCAGTGGACAGATGAACACTGAAGCTTTCTTT. Translated: CASSVSGQMNTEAFF.

The chain has TRBV14 and TRBJ2-7, with a tentative D call TRBD1 (5 bases). Trimming pared 8 bases from V and 4 bases from J, leaving 15 bases between. Germline V gene data show CDR1 as SGHDN and CDR2 as FVKESK. This CDR3 comprises 13 residues. The CDR3, as DNA: TGTGCCAGCTCATTCTCAGCAGGGTACGAGCAGTACTTC. It codes for CASSFSAGYEQYF.

The genes are TRBV30 and TRBJ2-1; D is unresolved. The germline CDR1 and CDR2 sequences are GTSNPN and SVGIG (reference sequence). This CDR3 is built from 13 residues. Trimming took off 0 bases at V and 8 bases at J, with 11 bases between the two ends. The CDR3 bases are TGTGCCTGGAGTGTCCTGGGGTCCTATGAGCAGTTCTTC. This sequence encodes CAWSVLGSYEQFF.

Note on this clone: Other DNA sequences in this sample translate to the same CDR3. V is TRBV29-1 and J is TRBJ1-1, with a tentative D call TRBD1 (5 bases). The ends were cut back, 4 bases at V and 0 bases at J, with 9 bases in the middle. This CDR3 is built from 13 residues. Germline V lookup: CDR1 SQVTM, CDR2 ANQGSEA. CDR3 nucleotide sequence: TGCAGCGTTGGGGGGGTTTTGAACACTGAAGCTTTCTTT. Residues: CSVGGVLNTEAFF.

Concerning this clone itself: This may be a read error: a much more frequent sequence differs by one nucleotide. The chain carries TRBV11-2 and TRBJ1-6, with D maybe TRBD1 (5 bases). There are 13 residues in the CDR3. The germline V and J ends were trimmed by 0 bases and 8 bases, with 5 bases remaining between them. Per germline, CDR1 SGHAT and CDR2 FQNNGV. The CDR3 DNA reads TGTGCCAGCAGCTTAGACAGGGATTCACCCCTCCACTTT. It translates to CASSLDRDSPLHF.

The chain couples TRBV2 to TRBJ1-1; 7 bases are a match to TRBD1. From germline, CDR1 is SNHLY and CDR2 FYNNEI. The ends lost 4 bases at V and 5 bases at J; junction bases unmatched: 4. There are 13 residues in the CDR3. DNA for the CDR3: TGTGCCAGCAGTGGGACAGGACCGACTGAAGCTTTCTTT. Translation gives CASSGTGPTEAFF.

V and J are TRBV27 and TRBJ2-7, with 7 bases lining up with TRBD1. The germline CDR1 and CDR2 sequences are MNHEY and SMNVEV (reference sequence). The ends lost 0 bases at V and 11 bases at J; junction bases unmatched: 4. This CDR3 is 12 amino acids long. CDR3 sequence: CASSLSGQVEYF. As DNA, the CDR3 is TGTGCCAGCAGTTTATCTGGACAGGTGGAGTACTTC.

This chain joins TRBV15 and TRBJ2-1; a possible D gene is TRBD2 (7 bases). The V end was cut by 4 bases, the J end by 3 bases, with 13 bases between. The CDR3 runs to 15 residues. Germline V CDR1 and CDR2: LNHNV, YYDKDF (reference sequence). CDR3 bases: TGTGCCACCAGCACTGGGGGGGGCGTCTACAATGAGCAGTTCTTC. Translation: CATSTGGGVYNEQFF.

This clone is a singleton in its sample. CDR3 coding DNA: TGCAGCGTTGCCGACAGCTCAACTAATGAAAAACTGTTTTTT. This encodes CSVADSSTNEKLFF. V is TRBV29-1 and J is TRBJ1-4, with D possibly being TRBD1 (5 bases). Trimming stripped 4 bases from V and 0 bases from J, with 9 bases between. Germline loops: CDR1 SQVTM, CDR2 ANQGSEA. There are 14 residues in the CDR3.

This clone has just a few counts. The chain carries TRBV21-1 and TRBJ1-1; the tabulated D call, TRBD1, remains unverified against the DNA. TRBV21-1 is reported as a pseudogene. CDR3 size: 10 residues. The CDR3 DNA follows: TGTGCCAATCCCCAGGAAGAAGCTTTCTTT. Translating gives CANPQEEAFF.

The gene calls are TRBV29-1 and TRBJ2-2; D tentatively fits TRBD1 or TRBD2 (5 bases each). This CDR3 has 13 amino acids. Germline CDR1 is SQVTM and CDR2 is ANQGSEA. V lost 4 bases and J lost 7, with 13 bases in between. The CDR3 DNA follows: TGCAGCGTTGCCGTAGGGGCGGGCGGGGAGCTGTTTTTT. Translating it yields CSVAVGAGGELFF.

This chain connects TRBV19 to TRBJ1-5, with no clear D. The V gene's germline CDR1 is LNHDA and CDR2 SQIVND (reference sequence). V dropped 5 bases and J dropped 2 bases, with 10 bases sitting between them. The length of the CDR3 is 14 residues. Written as DNA, the CDR3 is TGTGCCAGTAGTGCCTCATTGGGCAATCAGCCCCAGCATTTT. Its translation is CASSASLGNQPQHF.

V gene TRBV29-1 combines with J gene TRBJ2-5; 14 nucleotides match TRBD2. Germline CDR1 is SQVTM and CDR2 is ANQGSEA. This CDR3 comprises 18 residues. With 4 bases clipped from V and 2 bases from J, the junction kept 12 bases outside the gene matches. The CDR3 here is CSVAIFGLAGGIQETQYF. CDR3 bases: TGCAGCGTTGCGATCTTTGGACTAGCGGGGGGCATACAAGAGACCCAGTACTTC.

The V and J genes are TRBV2 and TRBJ1-4; 7 bases match TRBD1. J was trimmed by 7 bases and V by 3 bases; bases with no gene match: 2. This CDR3 has 13 amino acids. Germline loops: CDR1 SNHLY, CDR2 FYNNEI. CDR3: CASSETGFEKLFF. CDR3 in DNA: TGTGCCAGCAGTGAGACAGGGTTTGAAAAACTGTTTTTT.

This chain joins TRBV7-2 and TRBJ2-1, with D possibly TRBD1 on 5 matching bases. This CDR3 spans 16 amino acids. Germline CDR1 and CDR2: SGHTA and FQGNSA. Trimming removed 1 base at V and 7 bases at J, with 17 bases between. In DNA form, the CDR3 reads TGTGCCAGCAGCTTAGATGGGTTAAGGGGTAGGAATGAGCAGTTCTTC. Residues: CASSLDGLRGRNEQFF.